This TCR beta chain was sequenced for a study of cytomegalovirus exposure and HLA in healthy donors (dated by TCRdb to 2016 to 2017). Regarding the study in general: According to an earlier analysis of around 600 of the donors, about 179 million T cells yielded approximately 120 million unique TCR beta sequences and about 300 Gb of sequence data. An early release covering 550 to 650 HLA-typed donors comprised about 300 gigabases of sequencing data and approximately 85 million unique TCR sequences. The genetic ancestry cluster associated with self-reported Caucasian donors included around four fifths of the roughly 390 genotyped donors. The study aimed to test whether cataloging public T cell receptors could reveal signatures of past pathogen exposure. Using immunosequencing, the study profiled T cell repertoires from 666 subjects and related those repertoires to cytomegalovirus serostatus. Besides the first cohort of under 700 subjects, a separate validation cohort made up of 120 different subjects was used. To predict cytomegalovirus infection status, the study brought together high-throughput TCR immunosequencing, statistical association of individual TCRs with disease status, and machine learning. To study patterns of TCR occurrence, a later analysis re-analyzed previously published TCR beta repertoires from around 670 donors and added high-resolution HLA genotyping. In the later analysis, no new phenotypic data were used to find candidate immune exposures; instead, reliance was placed on TCR beta sequences and their occurrence across donors. An earlier analysis of 587 of the donors applied high-throughput TCR beta sequencing to assess whether each TCR beta V gene segment acted as functional or pseudogenic. Alongside the repertoire data, information on donor age, sex, ethnicity and CMV serostatus was compiled. A later genetic analysis took genome-wide SNP genotypes for about 65% of the 666 donors and used that subset as a discovery cohort. All discovery cohort repertoires had been generated using a single sequencing platform. Both class I and class II loci were covered by HLA typing, at four-digit resolution. The number of donors typed differed by locus, with roughly 620-630 for A, B, C, DRB1 and DQB1, around 500 for DQA1, 606 for DPA1, and around 460 for DPB1. Because of strong linkage in the cohort, 4 to 6 DR-DQ haplotypes were treated as single units for association and clustering. On average, around 230,000 unique TCR beta nucleotide sequences were sequenced per donor among several hundred genotyped donors of the cohort, with 15% to 20% of those sequences being non-productive.

The cohort consisted of 600 to 750 healthy bone marrow donors. All cohort members were sampled while nominally healthy, although unrecorded immune exposures were likely present. The donor tested CMV seropositive, placing the donor among the 289 seropositive members of the cohort. A peripheral blood sample was provided by each donor, and peripheral blood mononuclear cells were used for TCR beta sequencing. The Qiagen DNeasy Blood Extraction Kit was used to extract genomic DNA from the blood cell samples. The library was obtained by the immunoSEQ multiplex PCR assay. For the multiplex PCR, a mixture combining 60 forward primers for TCR Vbeta segments and 13 reverse primers for TCR Jbeta segments was used. The CDR3 region of rearranged TCR beta genes was amplified from genomic DNA with a multiplex PCR assay. The Illumina HiSeq System was used to sequence the amplified TCR beta libraries as 87-base-pair reads. The authors processed their data as follows. A later analysis counted about 80 million unique TCR beta chains across the 650 to 800 repertoires, and around 12 million of these chains were shared by at least two donors. Raw reads were error-corrected and collapsed into unique sequences with a nearest-neighbor algorithm that merged closely related sequences to remove PCR and sequencing errors. Alignment of CDR3 sequences to IMGT reference sequences was used to assign V, D and J gene segments. For a sequence to be retained, a match of at least six nucleotides to both a V gene segment and a J gene segment was required. Rearrangements were classified as productive when the CDR3 lacked stop codons and remained in frame with V and J, and all other rearrangements were classified as non-productive. CDR3 was defined by IMGT convention, running from the second conserved V-encoded cysteine to the conserved J-encoded phenylalanine. Sequences without an unambiguous match to a single V gene segment were excluded from the earlier analysis of 587 of the donors. In an earlier analysis of some 590 of the donors, a V segment was called functional when productive rearrangements were above 56.7%, and segregating when the standard deviation between donors exceeded 5%. A statistical classification framework was developed to diagnose cytomegalovirus status using the catalog of TCR beta chain sequences. V and J gene assignment, in a later analysis, came from comparing TCR nucleotide sequences with IMGT/GENE-DB human TR gene sequences. The TCRdist pipeline was used in a later analysis to assign CDR3 sequences and most-parsimonious VDJ recombination scenarios. A later analysis defined each TCR beta chain by its CDR3 amino acid sequence plus V-gene family, and excluded reads lacking a unique V-gene family. A later analysis removed nearly 600 highly shared, low-generation-probability nucleotide sequences to deal with suspected cross-contamination and a sequencing artifact. In a later analysis, a clonal expansion index for each public chain was calculated from normalized within-repertoire ranks of inferred template counts. A later analysis computed generation probabilities with a VDJ recombination model fitted to out-of-frame rearrangements, and checked the results against IGoR. Hypergeometric tests were used in a later analysis to score TCR-TCR, TCR-HLA and TCR-CMV co-occurrence, with a repertoire-size bias correction applied to the TCR pairs. To estimate false discovery rates, a later analysis permuted the HLA or CMV assignments 20 times. In a later analysis, co-occurring TCRs were grouped with DBSCAN, and TCRdist sequence similarity was added when clustering was performed within HLA-allele-positive subsets. Repertoires with fewer than 30,000 or more than 120,000 public chains were left out of co-occurrence clustering, as were four to six repertoires with anomalous nucleotide sharing. Sourced from immuneACCESS, this table was stored by TCRdb with only in-frame sequences that have V and J called. A share of the clones is absent; for the studies checked, an unresolved V gene accounts for under half, and the remainder has no known explanation. The V and J calls and clone size are taken from that table; D and trimming were inferred from the DNA. This sample gives some 130,000 clones in total; around three quarters of them show up just once. 4.2% of the sample is held by the ten biggest clonotypes.

On this clone: What antigen it recognizes has not been identified. Base qualities are not provided; no much larger clone lies one nucleotide away.

V and J are truncated by 8 bases and 1 base respectively, leaving an intervening sequence of 18 bases. CDR1 and CDR2 are drawn from the germline V gene: MNHEY, SVGAGI. There are 16 amino acids in the CDR3, from cysteine to phenylalanine inclusive. Of all the DNA, just the CDR3 is kept, 48 bases in frame from base 1. Points the paper makes about the study in general: The classifier was reported to diagnose cytomegalovirus status with high specificity and sensitivity in both the original and validation cohorts. The authors suggested that the approach could potentially be generalized to other disease states and immunological phenotypes. A further reported finding was that TCR beta sequences accurately predicted the HLA-A and HLA-B alleles for most subjects in the first cohort. The cohort was sequenced for TCR beta chains only, and without alpha or paired-chain data the features that could be detected were limited. A later genetic analysis reported fewer N-insertions in productive TCRs among donors in an Asian-associated ancestry cluster than the roughly 700-donor mean. A few of the identified cytomegalovirus-associated TCR beta chains were confirmed in vitro to be specific for cytomegalovirus antigens. Strong co-occurrence of HLA alleles, especially DR and DQ, made assigning TCR associations to individual alleles difficult. In a later analysis, TCR association rates were found to vary across HLA loci, with the most associated TCRs seen for DRB1 alleles and the fewest for HLA-C alleles. HLA typing was unavailable for some donors at each locus, so association tests used only the typed subset. Specific HLA alleles were associated with 15,000 to 20,000 TCR beta sequences at a false discovery rate of 0.05 in a later analysis. Roughly uniform sequencing depth across donors was assumed in presence/absence analyses, although this assumption may not hold. The 87-base-pair reads could not distinguish some IMGT-functional V segments, including TRBV6-2 and TRBV6-3, so those segments were excluded. In a later analysis, HLA-associated TCR beta chains were found to be more clonally expanded and to have lower generation probabilities than equally common non-associated chains. CMV serostatus was the only immune exposure information available for the cohort. An association between a missense DCLRE1C variant and V-gene and J-gene trimming of TCR beta chains was found in a later genetic analysis and replicated in an independent cohort. Around 16 rarely observed V segments, including chromosome 9 orphons, were excluded from the earlier analysis of just under 600 of the donors because counts were too low. A group of highly shared sequence variants was considered likely to be a technical artifact of the sequencing pipeline. Linkage disequilibrium might explain the correlated functional status among segregating V segments, but an unknown experimental factor could not be ruled out. The study listed 150 to 200 TCR beta chains as associated with cytomegalovirus. Most CMV-associated TCR beta chains appeared to be HLA-restricted in a later analysis, and the HLA associations seemed to be driven largely by CMV exposure. A later analysis reported that several top co-occurrence clusters appeared linked to parvovirus B19, influenza, CMV and Epstein-Barr virus. In an earlier analysis of a few hundred of the donors, most TCR beta V segments were observed in productive rearrangements about 87% or about 30% of the time, broadly matching IMGT annotations. Across donors, most TCR sequences were observed very rarely, whereas some public TCRs were present in many individuals.

Recombination linked TRBV6-5 to TRBJ1-5, with TRBD1 tentatively as D gene (5 bases match). The receptor's source is a male donor in good health and CMV-seropositive. The sequenced material came from PBMCs. At the DNA level, the sequence is TGTGCCAGCGGTTGGGGGGACGGGATAAGCAATCAGCCCCAGCATTTT. Its translation is CASGWGDGISNQPQHF.